These 7 T cell receptor beta chains share one sample of origin, sequenced in a study of blood T cell repertoires in COVID-19. Sequencing used immunoSEQ multiplex PCR; TCRdb keeps in-frame clones, though not all of them. The sample has about 190,000 clones, around 76% seen once. Sequencing was done on a sample of peripheral blood. Source of these receptors: an older woman with COVID-19, enrolled during active disease.

The chain is built from TRBV7-9 and TRBJ2-3; D is possibly TRBD2 (6 bases). Germline V gives CDR1 SEHNR, CDR2 FQNEAQ (reference sequence). The CDR3 is made up of 15 amino acids. Trimming left V 6 bases short and J 2 bases short, with 15 bases between. CDR3 in DNA: TGTGCCAGCAGTCTACTTAGCGGAAACACAGATACGCAGTATTTT. It yields the protein CASSLLSGNTDTQYF. The full variable domain, in which reference TRBV7-9 and TRBJ2-3 provide the parts outside the CDR3, is DTGVSQNPRHKITKRGQNVTFRCDPISEHNRLYWYRQTLGQGPEFLTYFQNEAQLEKSRLLSDRFSAERPKGSFSTLEIQRTEQGDSAMYLCASSLLSGNTDTQYFGPGTRLTVL.

The chain employs TRBV28 and TRBJ1-2; 9 bases are shared with TRBD1. The ends lost 2 bases at V and 3 bases at J; junction bases unmatched: 4. Germline CDR1 and CDR2: MDHEN and SYDVKM. CDR3 size: 15 residues. The CDR3 sequence is CASSLGQGNDYGYTF. CDR3 nucleotide sequence: TGTGCCAGCAGTTTAGGACAGGGGAACGACTATGGCTACACCTTC.

In its sample, this clone was seen a few times. The rearrangement joins TRBV30 to TRBJ1-2, with TRBD1 matching over 7 bases. V dropped 3 bases and J dropped 13; count of bases not matched to a gene: 17. CDR1 and CDR2 (germline): GTSNPN, SVGIG (reference sequence). The length of the CDR3 is 14 residues. The CDR3, as DNA: TGTGCCTGGAGCCCAGGACAAACAGGGGCCCAGTCCACCTTC. This translates into CAWSPGQTGAQSTF.

In this sample, this clone turned up a few times. The chain carries TRBV28 and TRBJ1-6, with D unclear. The CDR3 covers 17 residues. The V gene lost 8 bases and the J gene lost 2 bases, with 19 bases spanning the gap. Germline assignment: CDR1 MDHEN and CDR2 SYDVKM. The CDR3 bases are TGTGCCAGCGGAGGTAGCGGGGAAGGGACCTATAATTCACCCCTCCACTTT. Protein: CASGGSGEGTYNSPLHF.

The rearrangement links TRBV27 to TRBJ2-5; 9 bases fit TRBD1. The CDR3 contains 15 residues. Unmatched junction bases numbered 7, after V lost 3 bases and J lost 5 bases. Per the germline V gene, CDR1 is MNHEY and CDR2 is SMNVEV (reference sequence). The CDR3 region is CASSFAGTGLETQYF. The DNA of the CDR3 is TGTGCCAGCAGTTTCGCCGGGACAGGGCTGGAGACCCAGTACTTC.

This clone appeared a single time. The chain is built from TRBV6-1 and TRBJ1-3; D not certain. V lost 0 bases to trimming and J lost 0 bases, with 9 bases between them. Germline values: CDR1 MNHNS, CDR2 SASEGT. The CDR3 is made up of 16 amino acids. CDR3 sequence (DNA): TGTGCCAGCAGTGAAGCTTTAATGAGCTCTGGAAACACCATATATTTT. Its protein product is CASSEALMSSGNTIYF.

V usage is TRBV19 and J usage is TRBJ1-5, with no clear D. CDR3 length: 15 residues. The ends were cut back, 9 bases at V and 2 bases at J, with 17 bases in the middle. Germline V gene sequence: CDR1 LNHDA, CDR2 SQIVND (reference sequence). CDR3 loop: CASRTAKRGNQPQHF. The DNA of the CDR3 is TGTGCCAGCCGGACTGCAAAAAGGGGCAATCAGCCCCAGCATTTT.